Listed here are 28 T cell receptor beta chains from one sample, sequenced in a study of cytomegalovirus exposure and HLA in healthy donors. PCR was performed using 60 Vbeta and 13 Jbeta primers. Data came from immunoSEQ multiplex PCR; TCRdb stores just in-frame clones and leaves some out. Found here are tens of thousands of clones, about 79% of them singletons; the top ten hold less than 7%. Sequencing was carried out using PBMCs. The receptors originated from a male donor in good health and CMV-seropositive.

The chain joins TRBV5-4 to TRBJ2-5, with 9 bases lining up with TRBD1. The closer fit of TRBJ2-7 to the DNA end suggests the J call may be wrong. Germline V CDR1 and CDR2: SGHNT, YYREEE (reference sequence). The CDR3 has 15 residues. This CDR3 is CASSSPGTGSYEQYF. As DNA, the CDR3 is TGTGCCAGCAGCTCACCAGGGACAGGGAGTTACGAGCAGTACTTC.

The chain combines TRBV7-8 with TRBJ1-1; perhaps TRBD1 as D (6 bases). Trimming left V 6 bases short and J 5 bases short, with 19 bases between. Germline values: CDR1 SGHVS, CDR2 FQNEAQ. The CDR3 consists of 15 residues. The CDR3 loop is CASSGSRTVQTEAFF. CDR3 in DNA: TGTGCCAGCAGTGGGTCTAGGACAGTTCAAACTGAAGCTTTCTTT.

This clone has a handful of counts. The J gene is TRBJ2-1, the V gene TRBV11-2; D possibly corresponds to TRBD2 (6 bases). V lost 0 bases and J lost 9, with 9 bases in between. CDR1 is SGHAT, CDR2 FQNNGV, per germline. The CDR3 sequence is 13 residues long. The CDR3 loop is CASSLESSGEQFF. For the CDR3, the DNA is TGTGCCAGCAGCTTAGAGAGTAGCGGTGAGCAGTTCTTC.

In its sample, this clone was seen once. The V and J genes are TRBV29-1 and TRBJ2-1; possibly TRBD1 for D (6 bases). Germline V gives CDR1 SQVTM, CDR2 ANQGSEA. This CDR3 is built from 12 residues. Trimming removed 6 bases from V and 10 bases from J, with 16 bases in between. The CDR3 is CSVTGTGSEQFF. CDR3 coding DNA: TGCAGCGTGACGGGCACAGGGTCGGAGCAGTTCTTC.

This chain uses TRBV28 with TRBJ2-1; 7 positions agree with TRBD2. Germline-derived CDR1 and CDR2 are MDHEN and SYDVKM. The CDR3 has 14 amino acids. V lost 6 bases and J lost 5; bases outside the gene matches: 7. The CDR3 DNA sequence: TGTGCCAGCAGCGGCGGGAGTCCCCACAATGAGCAGTTCTTC. This sequence encodes CASSGGSPHNEQFF.

The chain couples TRBV11-2 to TRBJ2-7; 11 nucleotides align to TRBD1. Germline CDR1 and CDR2: SGHAT and FQNNGV. The CDR3 is made up of 17 amino acids. J was trimmed by 2 bases and V by 6 bases; bases with no gene match: 12. Here the CDR3 DNA reads TGTGCCAGCAGTCAACCGGGACAGGGGGTTCGAACCTACGAGCAGTACTTC. It specifies CASSQPGQGVRTYEQYF.

The chain couples TRBV19 to TRBJ1-2; D call uncertain. The CDR3 is 12 residues long. V lost 0 bases to trimming and J lost 4 bases, with 3 bases between them. Germline V gives CDR1 LNHDA, CDR2 SQIVND (reference sequence). The CDR3 region is CASSIDRYGYTF. For the CDR3, the DNA is TGTGCCAGTAGTATAGACCGCTATGGCTACACCTTC.

The CDR3: CASSEAHRLGDYEQYF. In DNA, the CDR3 is TGTGCCAGCAGTGAAGCGCACCGGTTAGGGGACTACGAGCAGTACTTC. The chain couples TRBV6-1 to TRBJ2-7; a possible D gene is TRBD1 (5 bases). The V end lost 0 bases, the J end lost 3 bases, and 15 bases lay between the germline ends. Germline CDR1 MNHNS, CDR2 SASEGT. There are 16 residues in the CDR3.

The chain links TRBV6-6 to TRBJ1-3, with no clear D. The CDR3 runs to 16 residues. The V and J ends lost 5 bases and 0 bases respectively, with 14 bases between them. Germline lookup yields CDR1 MNHNY and CDR2 SVGAGI (reference sequence). CDR3 region: CASSLGRLISGNTIYF. The CDR3, as DNA: TGTGCCAGCAGTCTAGGGAGATTAATCTCTGGAAACACCATATATTTT.

The J gene is TRBJ1-2, the V gene TRBV4-2; D may be TRBD1 (5 bases). The germline CDR1 and CDR2 sequences are LGHNA and YNFKEQ. V was shortened by 6 bases and J by 2 bases, with 16 bases between the two germline ends. CDR3 length: 15 amino acids. This chain's CDR3 is CASRSGEGSNYGYTF. The CDR3 nucleotides are TGTGCCAGCAGATCTGGGGAGGGGTCCAACTATGGCTACACCTTC.

In this sample, this clone turned up once. CDR3: CSVQDLAGGRYEQYF. Written as DNA, the CDR3 is TGCAGCGTCCAAGACTTAGCGGGGGGCAGATACGAGCAGTACTTC. The chain combines TRBV29-1 with TRBJ2-7, with TRBD2 matching over 10 bases. There are 15 residues in the CDR3. Looked up from germline, CDR1 is SQVTM and CDR2 is ANQGSEA. With 6 bases clipped from V and 4 bases from J, the junction kept 12 bases outside the gene matches.

The rearrangement uses TRBV12-5 and TRBJ2-7; TRBD1 agrees at 7 bases. The CDR3 consists of 17 residues. Germline V gene data show CDR1 as LGHNT and CDR2 as FRNRAP. J gave up 7 bases and V 1 base, and 16 bases lay outside the gene matches. Written as DNA, the CDR3 is TGTGCTAGTGGTTTGGCAACTACAGGGGCGCCAAATGGTGAGCAGTACTTC. Encoded protein: CASGLATTGAPNGEQYF.

This clone occurred once. J is TRBJ2-7 and V is TRBV29-1; D is perhaps TRBD2 (5 bases). The germline V gene has CDR1 SQVTM and CDR2 ANQGSEA. The CDR3 covers 13 residues. V shed 5 bases and J shed 3 bases, with 14 bases lying between them. CDR3: CSVKYEGRYEQYF. The CDR3 DNA reads as TGCAGCGTTAAGTATGAGGGCCGCTACGAGCAGTACTTC.

This clone has only one observation. CDR3 region: CSVEEGGAYEQYF. Here the CDR3 DNA reads TGCAGCGTTGAAGAAGGGGGGGCATACGAGCAGTACTTC. The J gene is TRBJ2-7, the V gene TRBV29-1, with TRBD2 as a possible D gene (7 bases). The CDR3 has 13 amino acids. V lost 0 bases and J lost 4, with 10 bases in between. The germline gives CDR1 SQVTM, CDR2 ANQGSEA.

This chain joins TRBV25-1 and TRBJ1-2, with D hard to call. Germline assignment: CDR1 MGHDK and CDR2 SYGVNS. This CDR3 has 13 residues. V lost 3 bases and J 3 bases, leaving 8 bases between the germline ends. The chain's CDR3 is CASSDLSDYGYTF. In DNA form, the CDR3 reads TGTGCCAGCAGTGATCTGTCGGACTATGGCTACACCTTC.

The chain carries TRBV4-2 and TRBJ1-1, with D hard to call. V was cut by 8 bases and J by 0 bases, with 10 bases left in between. Per the germline V gene, CDR1 is LGHNA and CDR2 is YNFKEQ. This CDR3 is built from 13 residues. CDR3 residues: CASGNNMNTEAFF. The CDR3 bases are TGTGCCAGCGGCAACAACATGAACACTGAAGCTTTCTTT.

This clone has a count of ten or more. This chain connects TRBV5-4 to TRBJ1-2; possible D gene TRBD1, 6 bases. The CDR3 spans 15 residues. Trimming removed 3 bases at V and 4 bases at J, with 16 bases between. The germline CDR1 and CDR2 sequences are SGHNT and YYREEE (reference sequence). The CDR3 is CASSYVTGTSYGYTF. In DNA form, the CDR3 reads TGTGCCAGCAGCTACGTGACAGGAACCTCCTATGGCTACACCTTC.

There are a few counts of this clone. The chain employs TRBV18 and TRBJ1-1, with a weak D call TRBD1 (5 bases). The CDR3 contains 14 residues. V shed 3 bases and J shed 5 bases, with 13 bases lying between them. The germline gives CDR1 KGHSH, CDR2 LQKENI. The CDR3 DNA is TGTGCCAGCTCACCCCAGGGCCAGGATACTGAAGCTTTCTTT. Translating it yields CASSPQGQDTEAFF.

The rearrangement links TRBV6-5 to TRBJ2-5; 9 bases align to TRBD1. From germline, CDR1 is MNHEY and CDR2 SVGAGI. V shed 0 bases and J 5 bases; nucleotides not matched to a gene: 4. The CDR3 is made up of 15 amino acids. CDR3 sequence (DNA): TGTGCCAGCAGTTACTCACAGGGGGCCCCGGAGACCCAGTACTTC. Translating gives CASSYSQGAPETQYF.

V is TRBV19 and J is TRBJ1-1; TRBD1 aligns across 7 bases. Germline V gene lookup returns CDR1 LNHDA and CDR2 SQIVND (reference sequence). Trimming cost V 5 bases and J 1 base; bases outside gene matches: 7. CDR3 size: 15 residues. CDR3 sequence reads: CASSPRRGRNTEAFF. In DNA form, the CDR3 reads TGTGCCAGTAGTCCCCGAAGGGGGCGGAACACTGAAGCTTTCTTT.

The chain uses TRBV6-1 and TRBJ1-3, with 7 bases that match TRBD1. V trimming: 7 bases; J trimming: 4 bases; junction bases outside the gene matches: 10. CDR1 MNHNS and CDR2 SASEGT come from the germline V gene. The CDR3 runs to 15 residues. DNA for the CDR3: TGTGCCAGCACCCCCGACAGGGCTGGGGGAAACACCATATATTTT. Translation: CASTPDRAGGNTIYF.

V is TRBV19 and J is TRBJ1-2; TRBD1 matches at 9 bases. Germline loops: CDR1 LNHDA, CDR2 SQIVND (reference sequence). The CDR3 has 14 residues. The trim removed 8 bases at V and 5 bases at J, leaving 9 bases unmatched. The CDR3 coding sequence is TGTGCCAGTTCCCGGGACAGGGACTTATATGGCTACACCTTC. This translates into CASSRDRDLYGYTF.

The V and J genes are TRBV7-3 and TRBJ1-2; possibly TRBD1 for D (5 bases). Between the trimmed V and J ends, which lost 5 bases and 5 bases, there was a span of 21 bases. CDR1 and CDR2 (germline): SGHTA, FQGTGA. This CDR3 comprises 16 residues. The CDR3 is CASSLNPGGAPYGYTF. The CDR3 region has the DNA TGTGCCAGCAGCCTAAACCCGGGAGGGGCCCCTTATGGCTACACCTTC.

The genes are TRBV7-9 and TRBJ1-2, with D perhaps matching TRBD1 (5 bases). The CDR3 is 14 residues long. Deletions cut 3 bases from V and 3 bases from J, with 11 bases between. Germline V gives CDR1 SEHNR, CDR2 FQNEAQ (reference sequence). CDR3 residues: CASSFLTAYYGYTF. CDR3 nucleotide sequence: TGTGCCAGCAGCTTTTTGACAGCCTACTATGGCTACACCTTC.

The V and J genes are TRBV9 and TRBJ2-6, with no clear D. Per germline, CDR1 SGDLS and CDR2 YYNGEE. V was shortened by 2 bases and J by 0 bases, with 9 bases between the two germline ends. The CDR3 sequence is 16 residues long. The CDR3 DNA follows: TGTGCCAGCAGCGTTTTCTTTTCCTCTGGGGCCAACGTCCTGACTTTC. Amino acids: CASSVFFSSGANVLTF.

A few counts support this clone. Other nucleotide sequences in the sample specify the same CDR3. The DNA for the CDR3 is TGTGCCAGCAGCTTGCAGGGCAGCACAGATACGCAGTATTTT. This encodes CASSLQGSTDTQYF. The chain uses TRBV5-4 and TRBJ2-3, with D perhaps TRBD1 (5 bases). Germline V CDR1 and CDR2: SGHNT, YYREEE (reference sequence). This CDR3 has 14 amino acids. V was clipped by 1 base and J by 0 bases, with 6 bases between them.

The V gene is TRBV27, the J gene TRBJ2-1, with TRBD1 identical over 8 bases. The V gene's germline CDR1 is MNHEY and CDR2 SMNVEV (reference sequence). V shed 8 bases and J 10 bases; nucleotides not matched to a gene: 1. The length of the CDR3 is 10 residues. The CDR3 protein is CASGQGEQFF. CDR3 DNA sequence: TGTGCCAGCGGACAGGGAGAGCAGTTCTTC.

The chain links TRBV6-6 to TRBJ2-7; 7 nucleotides match TRBD2. The CDR3 length is 13 residues. V trimming: 8 bases; J trimming: 2 bases; junction bases outside the gene matches: 6. CDR1 MNHNY and CDR2 SVGAGI come from the germline V gene (reference sequence). The CDR3 loop is CASERDRAYEQYF. CDR3 nucleotides: TGTGCCAGCGAGCGGGATCGAGCCTACGAGCAGTACTTC.